The 32 T cell receptor beta chains presented below share a single source sample, sequenced in a study of monozygotic twins with inflammatory bowel disease. TCRdb re-analyzed the 5' RACE reads; it lists each CDR3 protein once, without DNA. Recorded for this sample: 420,000 or so distinct CDR3 sequences. Sequences were obtained from blood. All receptors come from a human donor with ulcerative colitis or Crohn's disease, or a healthy co-twin of an affected twin (not recorded which).

This chain's CDR3 is CASSRGQPYEQYF. The rearrangement uses TRBV12-3 or TRBV12-4 and TRBJ2-7. The CDR3 sequence is 13 residues long.

The V call is TRBV9, the J call TRBJ1-3. From germline, CDR1 is SGDLS and CDR2 YYNGEE. The CDR3 is 15 amino acids. CDR3: CASSVDAVSGNTIYF.

The genes are TRBV3-1 and TRBJ2-7; absent DNA, TCRdb's TRBD1 call cannot be checked. Per germline, CDR1 LGHDT and CDR2 YNNKEL (reference sequence). There are 15 residues in the CDR3. CDR3: CASSQWDRGRDEQYF.

The rearrangement uses TRBV20-1 and TRBJ2-4; TCRdb's D call of TRBD1 is untestable without DNA. Per germline, CDR1 DFQATT and CDR2 SNEGSKA (reference sequence). The CDR3 runs 14 residues. CDR3 sequence reads: CSARDSGLSNIQYF.

The chain recombines TRBV7-9 with TRBJ1-3; TCRdb's D call, TRBD1, is unchecked because there is no DNA. Per germline, CDR1 SEHNR and CDR2 FQNEAQ (reference sequence). The CDR3 totals 15 residues. The CDR3 region is CASSQQTGAGNTIYF.

The J gene is TRBJ2-2, the V gene TRBV19; TCRdb's D call of TRBD1 is untestable without DNA. CDR1 is LNHDA, CDR2 SQIVND, per germline (reference sequence). The CDR3 is 15 amino acids. The CDR3 is CASSRGTRADGELFF.

V usage is TRBV6-2 or TRBV6-3 and J usage is TRBJ1-2; TCRdb returns TRBD1, unconfirmable since there is no DNA. This CDR3 region has 15 residues. Germline V gives CDR1 MNHEY, CDR2 SVGEGT. The CDR3 protein is CASSLDRRRDYGYTF.

J is TRBJ1-4 and V is TRBV30; TCRdb's assignment of TRBD1 cannot be checked, as there is no DNA. Per germline, CDR1 GTSNPN and CDR2 SVGIG (reference sequence). This CDR3 is 13 amino acids long. CDR3 loop: CAWTRGRDEKLFF.

This chain joins TRBV20-1 and TRBJ2-1. Looked up from germline, CDR1 is DFQATT and CDR2 is SNEGSKA (reference sequence). The CDR3 has 13 amino acids. This CDR3 reads CSARTLRDDEQFF.

The V gene is TRBV20-1, the J gene TRBJ2-1; TCRdb names TRBD2, which stays unverified in the absence of DNA. Germline V gene sequence: CDR1 DFQATT, CDR2 SNEGSKA (reference sequence). This CDR3 contains 16 residues. CDR3: CSARDWGLAGPNEQFF.

The chain joins TRBV19 to TRBJ2-1; TCRdb calls TRBD1, which cannot be checked without DNA. Germline CDR1 reads LNHDA; CDR2 reads SQIVND (reference sequence). The CDR3 spans 17 residues. The CDR3 region is CASSSWGGHSSYNEQFF.

The chain joins TRBV7-6 to TRBJ2-3; TCRdb's assignment of TRBD2 cannot be checked, as there is no DNA. CDR1 SGHVS and CDR2 FNYEAQ come from the germline V gene. CDR3 length: 15 residues. CDR3 loop: CASSLGARAGDTQYF.

The rearrangement joins TRBV15 to TRBJ2-1; TCRdb gives TRBD2 as the D gene, but with no DNA this cannot be confirmed. CDR1 and CDR2 (germline): LNHNV, YYDKDF (reference sequence). The CDR3 length is 15 residues. The CDR3 loop reads CATRLGPYARNEQFF.

V gene TRBV7-3 combines with J gene TRBJ1-2. CDR1 and CDR2 from the germline V gene are SGHTA and FQGTGA. This CDR3 comprises 15 residues. This CDR3 is CASSSVKGVGDGYTF.

CDR3 sequence reads: CASSLRETYEQYF. V is TRBV7-2 and J is TRBJ2-7. CDR1 and CDR2 (germline): SGHTA, FQGNSA. This CDR3 is 13 amino acids long.

The chain joins TRBV7-9 to TRBJ1-2; lacking DNA, the TRBD1 call made by TCRdb goes unchecked. Per germline, CDR1 SEHNR and CDR2 FQNEAQ (reference sequence). This CDR3 has 14 residues. The CDR3 loop is CASTRQGANYGYTF. Looking up the rest from reference TRBV7-9 and TRBJ1-2 gives the full variable domain: DTGVSQNPRHKITKRGQNVTFRCDPISEHNRLYWYRQTLGQGPEFLTYFQNEAQLEKSRLLSDRFSAERPKGSFSTLEIQRTEQGDSAMYLCASTRQGANYGYTFGSGTRLTVV.

The chain employs TRBV29-1 and TRBJ1-1; checking the TCRdb D call of TRBD1 is not possible without DNA. The CDR3 is 13 residues long. The germline V gene encodes CDR1 SQVTM and CDR2 ANQGSEA. Here the CDR3 reads CSVQNGRGTEAFF.

The rearrangement joins TRBV2 to TRBJ1-3; TCRdb calls TRBD1, which cannot be checked without DNA. Per germline, CDR1 SNHLY and CDR2 FYNNEI. The CDR3 is 15 amino acids. The chain's CDR3 is CASSERGQSGNTIYF. The full variable domain, rest sourced from reference TRBV2 and TRBJ1-3, is EPEVTQTPSHQVTQMGQEVILRCVPISNHLYFYWYRQILGQKVEFLVSFYNNEISEKSEIFDDQFSVERPDGSNFTLKIRSTKLEDSAMYFCASSERGQSGNTIYFGEGSWLTVV.

This rearrangement joins TRBV10-2 to TRBJ1-5; TCRdb's D call, TRBD1, is unchecked because there is no DNA. This CDR3 spans 15 amino acids. CDR1 is WSHSY and CDR2 is SAAADI in the germline V gene. The CDR3 sequence is CASSVTGDRNQPQHF.

V usage is TRBV29-1 and J usage is TRBJ2-7; as DNA is missing, the TRBD2 call by TCRdb cannot be tested. This CDR3 has 11 residues. CDR1 and CDR2 from the germline V gene are SQVTM and ANQGSEA. The CDR3: CSVVAGESQYF.

The V gene is TRBV9, the J gene TRBJ2-5; the D gene TCRdb calls, TRBD2, cannot be checked with no DNA. The CDR3 covers 16 residues. CDR1 SGDLS and CDR2 YYNGEE come from the germline V gene. Here the CDR3 reads CASSVGPSGSEETQYF.

V gene TRBV27 combines with J gene TRBJ2-2; the D call from TCRdb, TRBD1, cannot be confirmed without DNA. In germline, CDR1 is MNHEY, CDR2 SMNVEV (reference sequence). The CDR3 has 17 residues. CDR3 sequence reads: CASSSSGTGVGTGELFF.

The rearrangement joins TRBV9 to TRBJ2-5; the D gene TCRdb calls, TRBD1, cannot be checked with no DNA. The CDR3 runs 15 residues. Germline CDR1 reads SGDLS; CDR2 reads YYNGEE. The CDR3 spells CASSLWGQGRETQYF.

The genes are TRBV20-1 and TRBJ2-7; TCRdb's D gene call, TRBD2, goes unchecked for lack of DNA. The CDR3 totals 13 residues. The germline V gene has CDR1 DFQATT and CDR2 SNEGSKA (reference sequence). The CDR3 spells CSAQTGRDYEQYF.

The rearrangement joins TRBV5-1 to TRBJ2-1; without DNA, the TCRdb call of TRBD2 cannot be checked. The CDR3 spans 16 residues. The V gene's germline CDR1 is SGHRS and CDR2 YFSETQ. The CDR3 here is CASSLYAGGSYNEQFF. Variable domain in full (rest from reference TRBV5-1 and TRBJ2-1): KAGVTQTPRYLIKTRGQQVTLSCSPISGHRSVSWYQQTPGQGLQFLFEYFSETQRNKGNFPGRFSGRQFSNSRSEMNVSTLELGDSALYLCASSLYAGGSYNEQFFGPGTRLTVL.

V is TRBV2 and J is TRBJ1-1. The CDR3 spans 16 residues. Germline V CDR1 and CDR2: SNHLY, FYNNEI. CDR3 region: CASSPRRRNMNTEAFF.

The V and J genes are TRBV4-3 and TRBJ2-7. From germline, CDR1 is LGHNA and CDR2 YSLEER. The CDR3 extends over 14 amino acids. This chain's CDR3 is CASSQAYGTHEQYF.

J is TRBJ2-3 and V is TRBV5-1; TCRdb lists TRBD2, though no DNA is available to test this call. The CDR3 extends over 15 amino acids. Per the germline V gene, CDR1 is SGHRS and CDR2 is YFSETQ. The CDR3 protein is CASSPRDSLTDTQYF. Variable domain in full (rest from reference TRBV5-1 and TRBJ2-3): KAGVTQTPRYLIKTRGQQVTLSCSPISGHRSVSWYQQTPGQGLQFLFEYFSETQRNKGNFPGRFSGRQFSNSRSEMNVSTLELGDSALYLCASSPRDSLTDTQYFGPGTRLTVL.

This chain uses TRBV10-1 with TRBJ2-1; TCRdb's D gene call, TRBD1, goes unchecked for lack of DNA. The CDR3 sequence is 13 residues long. Per the germline V gene, CDR1 is WNHNN and CDR2 is SYGVQD (reference sequence). CDR3 residues: CASSESGSAGEFF.

This CDR3 is CASSPTGVEQYF. This chain connects TRBV18 to TRBJ2-7; TCRdb selects TRBD1, and the lack of DNA leaves this call unchecked. This CDR3 has 12 amino acids. In germline, CDR1 is KGHSH, CDR2 LQKENI.

J is TRBJ2-3 and V is TRBV27; no DNA is available, so the TRBD1 call from TCRdb remains unchecked. Germline V gives CDR1 MNHEY, CDR2 SMNVEV (reference sequence). This CDR3 spans 16 amino acids. The CDR3 sequence is CASSLQGAGIGDTQYF.

The rearrangement links TRBV5-1 to TRBJ1-6; TCRdb gives TRBD1 as the D gene, but with no DNA this cannot be confirmed. Germline V gene lookup returns CDR1 SGHRS and CDR2 YFSETQ. The CDR3 is 14 amino acids. CDR3 protein: CASSLEPPDAPLHF.